Below, one TCR beta chain is given with its context. This clonotype occurred many times. No antigen is known for it. Per-base quality was not reported, and no clone a single base away is much larger than it. Healthy controls were blood bank volunteers in Maryland, USA. Libraries from unsorted PBMCs were made from 2 million PBMCs kept in RNAlater at -80 degrees C until RNA extraction. PBMCs were separated from peripheral blood using Ficoll-Hypaque density gradient centrifugation and then cryopreserved in liquid nitrogen. This sample was taken from a study of neurological immune-mediated disorders (dated by TCRdb to between 2018 and 2020). With respect to the entire study: Peripheral blood TCR-beta repertoires from patients with HTLV-I-associated myelopathy (HAM/TSP), patients with multiple sclerosis, and healthy controls were compared in the study using UMI-based sequencing. Alongside PBMC samples, the set of some 97 TCR-beta libraries contained longitudinal samples, technical triplicates, and paired CD4+ and CD8+ T-cell subsets that had been sorted. Of the roughly 68 subjects in the cohort, about 14 were HAM/TSP patients, some 34 were multiple sclerosis patients, and 20 were healthy controls. Study-level results and caveats: Expanded clones from different subjects shared no identical CDR3 amino acid sequences, which suggests that TCR-beta repertoires were private in all groups. TCR clonal expansion was greatest in HAM/TSP patients and smallest in MS patients, who ranked below even healthy controls.

The V and J ends are trimmed by 0 bases and 6 bases, leaving 15 bases between them. Its CDR3 holds 15 amino acids, cysteine through phenylalanine. Only CDR3 DNA remains: 45 bases, in frame from the first base. The germline V gene encodes CDR1 SGHRS and CDR2 YFSETQ. cDNA synthesis used template-switch 5'RACE with a primer carrying a 10-nucleotide random unique molecular identifier tagging each TCR transcript. Every sequencing run covered 15-18 subjects and yielded more than 160 million TCR-beta sequences. The RNeasy kit was used for extraction of total RNA. TCR-beta VDJ regions were amplified with primers for the TCR constant region and the 5'RACE anchor, using the KAPA Real-time Library Amplification kit. A first PCR added sample indexes and Illumina adaptors, after which a second PCR increased the library yield. After Ampure bead purification, the roughly 650 bp TCR product was size-selected on a 2% E-gel SizeSelection system. Before pooling, libraries had their quality checked on a Bioanalyzer, their concentration measured with Qubit, and their quantity determined with the Kapa Library Quantification kit. An Illumina HiSeq 2500 sequenced the libraries paired-end 2 x 150 bp. To increase sequence diversity, about 25-30% phiX was spiked into each library pool. On the study's bioinformatics: The UMI-based MiGEC pipeline processed quality-filtered reads and removed over 80% of raw TCR sequences during error correction. IMGT germline references were used for alignment of VDJ genes, and clonotypes were defined by a unique CDR3 amino acid sequence together with V-J genes. Clonal expansion, Shannon diversity and CDR3 relatedness (CalcPairwiseDistances, ClusterSamples) were evaluated with VDJtools, and phylogenetic trees were built with CLCbio workbench. Expanded clones were defined as having at least 8 unique UMIs, based on coefficient-of-variation modelling across technical triplicates. Through fastp at Q25 and MiXCR, TCRdb rebuilt clones from the public reads, retaining in-frame beta chains. Entries that share a CDR3 protein sequence are merged under the most common genes and DNA. What appears here as the V and J calls and clone size reflects TCRdb's work, not the paper's. The sample table shows 40,000 or so distinct CDR3 sequences, and under 9.5% are seen once. 4.4% of the sample goes to the ten largest clones.

The chain uses TRBV5-1 and TRBJ1-2; confidence is insufficient to name the D gene. The TCR comes from a woman aged 35 to 49 in good health. The specimen sequenced was PBMCs. The CDR3 in this case is CASSLVIPAFDGYTF. The sequenced DNA: TGCGCCAGCAGCTTGGTGATTCCGGCCTTCGATGGCTACACCTTC.